The 16 T cell receptor beta chains below were found in one sample sequenced in a study of blood T cells in healthy people across ages. A J-beta primer mix and a sample-barcoded 5' primer were used in a second PCR of about 7 to 12 cycles. A single record per CDR3 protein comes from TCRdb applying MiXCR to the 5' RACE reads. Of hundreds of thousands of distinct CDR3 sequences in the sample, around 45% are singletons; the top ten hold roughly 34%. The source material was blood. The source of these receptors is a woman aged 55-69 years in good health.

This chain links TRBV5-1 with TRBJ2-3; D ambiguous. V was trimmed by 2 bases and J by 2 bases, leaving 6 bases between them. There are 13 residues in the CDR3. CDR1 and CDR2 from the germline V gene are SGHRS and YFSETQ. As DNA, the CDR3 is TGCGCCAGCAGCTTTCAGTTCACAGATACGCAGTATTTT. It specifies CASSFQFTDTQYF.

Only a few counts were recorded for this clonotype. The chain employs TRBV11-2 and TRBJ2-5, with 8 bases fitting TRBD1. The CDR3 contains 15 residues. V trimming: 5 bases; J trimming: 4 bases; junction bases outside the gene matches: 9. Germline CDR1 SGHAT, CDR2 FQNNGV. In nucleotides, the CDR3 is TGTGCCAGCAGCCCCGGACAGGGTTCGGGAGAGACCCAGTACTTC. Its protein product is CASSPGQGSGETQYF. Variable domain in full (rest from reference TRBV11-2 and TRBJ2-5): EAGVAQSPRYKIIEKRQSVAFWCNPISGHATLYWYQQILGQGPKLLIQFQNNGVVDDSQLPKDRFSAERLKGVDSTLKIQPAKLEDSAVYLCASSPGQGSGETQYFGPGTRLLVL.

This chain joins TRBV7-9 and TRBJ2-1; D may match TRBD1 or TRBD2 (5 bases each). The CDR3 length is 15 residues. CDR1 is SEHNR and CDR2 is FQNEAQ in the germline V gene (reference sequence). The V and J ends lost 6 bases and 8 bases respectively, with 20 bases between them. CDR3: CASSLMGIRDDEQFF. DNA for the CDR3: TGTGCCAGCAGTTTGATGGGGATACGGGACGATGAGCAGTTCTTC. The full variable domain, its missing parts supplied by reference TRBV7-9 and TRBJ2-1, is DTGVSQNPRHKITKRGQNVTFRCDPISEHNRLYWYRQTLGQGPEFLTYFQNEAQLEKSRLLSDRFSAERPKGSFSTLEIQRTEQGDSAMYLCASSLMGIRDDEQFFGPGTRLTVL.

The J gene is TRBJ2-7, the V gene TRBV27; TRBD2 is a possible D gene (6 bases). V lost 10 bases to trimming and J lost 4 bases, with 17 bases between them. Germline CDR1 and CDR2: MNHEY and SMNVEV (reference sequence). This CDR3 contains 13 residues. The CDR3, as DNA: TGTGCCACCGGAGCGGGTCTGGGGTACGAGCAGTACTTC. The encoded protein is CATGAGLGYEQYF.

About this clonotype: A read error may produce the germline difference seen at one junction end. V gene TRBV29-1 combines with J gene TRBJ2-3, with D perhaps matching TRBD2 (6 bases). This CDR3 comprises 13 residues. CDR1 is SQVTM, CDR2 ANQGSEA, per germline. The CDR3 spells CSVAGDGADMQYF. CDR3 DNA: TGCAGCGTTGCGGGGGACGGGGCAGATATGCAGTATTTT.

This clonotype was seen a few times. The chain uses TRBV7-9 and TRBJ2-7; the D is unclear. CDR1 is SEHNR and CDR2 is FQNEAQ in the germline V gene (reference sequence). The CDR3 is made up of 13 amino acids. Trimming pared 5 bases from V and 3 bases from J, leaving 11 bases between. Written as DNA, the CDR3 is TGTGCCAGCAGCCATGGTCCTTTCTACGAGCAGTACTTC. The encoded protein is CASSHGPFYEQYF.

The chain couples TRBV11-1 to TRBJ2-1; D might be TRBD1 or TRBD2, each matching 5 bases. This CDR3 has 15 residues. V was trimmed by 4 bases and J by 7 bases, leaving 17 bases between them. The germline gives CDR1 SGHAT, CDR2 FQDESV (reference sequence). For the CDR3, the DNA is TGTGCCAGCAGCTACGGACCTATGGGGGAAAATGAGCAGTTCTTC. Its protein is CASSYGPMGENEQFF.

The V call is TRBV20-1, the J call TRBJ2-5; the match to TRBD1 covers 7 bases. After removal of 0 bases from V and 0 bases from J, the junction contained 4 bases not matched to a gene. The CDR3 spans 15 residues. Germline V gene data show CDR1 as DFQATT and CDR2 as SNEGSKA (reference sequence). The CDR3 region is CSARDRTGDQETQYF. CDR3 in DNA: TGCAGTGCTAGAGACAGGACAGGCGACCAAGAGACCCAGTACTTC.

This clonotype was recorded many times. This chain uses TRBV3-1 with TRBJ2-6, with TRBD1 as a possible D gene (5 bases). Germline loops: CDR1 LGHDT, CDR2 YNNKEL (reference sequence). With 5 bases removed from V and 0 bases from J, the gap between germline ends came to 11 bases. This CDR3 is built from 16 residues. This CDR3 reads CASSTRGSSGANVLTF. CDR3 nucleotides: TGTGCCAGCAGCACAAGGGGAAGCTCTGGGGCCAACGTCCTGACTTTC. Combining the CDR3 with reference TRBV3-1 and TRBJ2-6 gives the whole variable domain DTAVSQTPKYLVTQMGNDKSIKCEQNLGHDTMYWYKQDSKKFLKIMFSYNNKELIINETVPNRFSPKSPDKAHLNLHINSLELGDSAVYFCASSTRGSSGANVLTFGAGSRLTVL.

CDR3 residues: CASSDGTDNQPQHF. As DNA, the CDR3 is TGTGCCAGCAGTGATGGGACAGACAATCAGCCCCAGCATTTT. The V and J genes are TRBV6-1 and TRBJ1-5; 7 nucleotides match TRBD1. V shed 3 bases, J shed 3 bases, and the junction held 2 bases outside the gene matches. Germline lookup yields CDR1 MNHNS and CDR2 SASEGT. The CDR3 length is 14 residues.

The gene calls are TRBV27 and TRBJ1-6; a weak D match, TRBD1 (5 bases). With the DNA end fitting TRBJ1-5 better, the J assignment may be wrong. The germline CDR1 and CDR2 sequences are MNHEY and SMNVEV (reference sequence). The length of the CDR3 is 15 residues. CDR3 sequence: CASSLFAGVYQPQHF. The CDR3 region has the DNA TGTGCCAGCAGTTTGTTCGCGGGGGTTTATCAGCCCCAGCATTTT.

The table lists this clonotype with many counts. The chain is built from TRBV20-1 and TRBJ2-1; 8 nucleotides align to TRBD2. Unmatched junction bases numbered 14, after V lost 7 bases and J lost 6 bases. This CDR3 contains 15 residues. The V gene's germline CDR1 is DFQATT and CDR2 SNEGSKA (reference sequence). CDR3 nucleotides: TGCAGTGGCGAAACCCGTCGGACTAGCAGCAATGAGCAGTTCTTC. Translated, it gives CSGETRRTSSNEQFF.

This sequence joins TRBV27 and TRBJ2-3; D is undetermined. Trimming removed 0 bases from V and 2 bases from J, with 6 bases in between. The CDR3 has 14 amino acids. Germline assignment: CDR1 MNHEY and CDR2 SMNVEV (reference sequence). In nucleotides, the CDR3 is TGTGCCAGCAGTTTATCTAGTTACACAGATACGCAGTATTTT. Protein product: CASSLSSYTDTQYF.

V and J are TRBV3-1 and TRBJ1-3; D is unresolved. V gave up 0 bases and J gave up 8 bases, with 2 bases separating them. CDR3 length: 11 amino acids. Germline CDR1 is LGHDT and CDR2 is YNNKEL (reference sequence). CDR3 bases: TGTGCCAGCAGCCAAGACTACACCATATATTTT. Protein: CASSQDYTIYF.

This clonotype was detected once. This rearrangement joins TRBV5-6 to TRBJ2-5, with 7 positions matching TRBD1. After removal of 1 base from V and 11 bases from J, the junction contained 17 bases not matched to a gene. Germline loops: CDR1 SGHDT, CDR2 YYEEEE. The CDR3 runs 16 residues. The CDR3 protein is CASSLTGANIYNEQYF. The DNA of the CDR3 is TGTGCCAGCAGCTTGACAGGGGCGAATATTTACAATGAGCAGTACTTC.

The sample holds one count of this clonotype. The chain links TRBV9 to TRBJ1-4; no reliable D call. Germline CDR1 and CDR2: SGDLS and YYNGEE. The V gene lost 6 bases and the J gene lost 6 bases, with 15 bases spanning the gap. The CDR3 loop spans 14 amino acids. The CDR3 DNA reads as TGTGCCAGCACCCGAGGACCGGGCGATGAAAAACTGTTTTTT. Translated, it gives CASTRGPGDEKLFF.